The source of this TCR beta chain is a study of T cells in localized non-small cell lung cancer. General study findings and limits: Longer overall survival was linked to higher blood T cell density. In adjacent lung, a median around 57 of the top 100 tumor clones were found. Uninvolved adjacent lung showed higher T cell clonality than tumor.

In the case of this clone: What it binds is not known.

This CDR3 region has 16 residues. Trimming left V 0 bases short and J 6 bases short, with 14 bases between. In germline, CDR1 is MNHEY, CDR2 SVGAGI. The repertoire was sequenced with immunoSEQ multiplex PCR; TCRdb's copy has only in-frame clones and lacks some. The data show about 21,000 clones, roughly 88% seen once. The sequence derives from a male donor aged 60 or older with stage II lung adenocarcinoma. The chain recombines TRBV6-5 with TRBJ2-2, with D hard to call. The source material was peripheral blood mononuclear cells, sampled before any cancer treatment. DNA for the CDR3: TGTGCCAGCAGTTACTCGATAACCGGGCAGGCCGGGGAGCTGTTTTTT. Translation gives CASSYSITGQAGELFF.